The clone carrying this T cell receptor (beta chain) was found once. What it recognizes is unknown. Germline CDR1 and CDR2: MNHEY and SVGAGI. The CDR3 covers 11 residues. V lost 6 bases to trimming and J lost 8 bases, with 10 bases between them. The source of the sample is a study of T cell responses to AZD1222 COVID-19 vaccine. The data were produced by immunoSEQ multiplex PCR, yet TCRdb's version contains in-frame clones alone and is incomplete. The sample shows some 130,000 clones, about nine tenths of them seen only once. Broader study findings: Spike-specific TCR breadth and depth rose after two AZD1222 doses. CD4 TCRs covered the whole spike, strongest at regions 160-218 and 743-854.

The starting material was peripheral blood, obtained on day 0 of AZD1222 vaccination. This clonotype was sampled from an adult in good health. V usage is TRBV6-5 and J usage is TRBJ1-1; D call uncertain. The CDR3: CASSLRGEAFF. The CDR3 DNA sequence: TGTGCCAGCAGCCTCCGTGGGGAAGCTTTCTTT.